Given below is one T cell receptor beta chain in context. The target antigen is unknown. This record comes from a study of cytomegalovirus exposure and HLA in healthy donors. CDR1 is MNHEY and CDR2 is SVGAGI in the germline V gene. V shed 6 bases, J shed 6 bases, and the junction held 5 bases outside the gene matches. The length of the CDR3 is 14 residues. The data were produced by immunoSEQ multiplex PCR, yet TCRdb's version contains in-frame clones alone and is incomplete. Of some 250,000 clones in the sample, 90% were seen once. Whole-study results and caveats: Among the CMV-associated chains, a few were confirmed in vitro as specific for CMV antigens.

Sequenced input: PBMCs. The chain is built from TRBV6-5 and TRBJ1-5; 10 bases line up with TRBD1. This clonotype originated in a woman between 18 and 30 years old in good health and CMV-seronegative. This CDR3 is CASRTGGVSQPQHF. The CDR3 DNA sequence: TGTGCCAGCAGGACAGGGGGCGTCAGTCAGCCCCAGCATTTT.